The rows below give T cell receptor beta chains drawn from one sample of a study of cytomegalovirus exposure and HLA in healthy donors. Some clones are missing from TCRdb's copy, which holds only in-frame ones; the method was immunoSEQ multiplex PCR. Here the sample table reports approximately 38,000 clones. The specimen sequenced was PBMCs. The source of these receptors is a man aged 25-45 years in good health and CMV-seronegative. The CDR3 runs from the conserved cysteine through the conserved F or W. D genes are given only for firm matches.

v_gene	d_gene	j_gene	CDR3nt	CDR3aa
TRBV5-4	TRBD1	TRBJ2-1	TGTGCCAGCAGCTCCGGGACAGGGGGGTCCTACAATGAGCAGTTCTTC	CASSSGTGGSYNEQFF
TRBV20-1	.	TRBJ2-5	TGCAGTGCTATCAGGGAAGAGACCCAGTACTTC	CSAIREETQYF
TRBV19	TRBD1	TRBJ1-2	TGTGCCAGTAGGCTGCAACAGGGGTACTATGGCTACACCTTC	CASRLQQGYYGYTF
TRBV27	TRBD2	TRBJ2-1	TGTGCCAGCAGTGCCACTAGCGGACCCTACAATGAGCAGTTCTTC	CASSATSGPYNEQFF
TRBV20-1	.	TRBJ2-7	TGCAGTGGAGGGAGCTCCTACGAGCAGTACTTC	CSGGSSYEQYF
TRBV4-2	TRBD2	TRBJ2-7	TGTGCCAGCAGCCAAGGGCTAGCGGTCTCCTACGAGCAGTACTTC	CASSQGLAVSYEQYF
TRBV16	.	TRBJ1-1	TGTGCCAGCAGCCAAGGGTACAGTCAATTT	CASSQGYSQF
TRBV5-6	.	TRBJ2-7	TGTGCCAGCAGCTTGTATCTTACCTACGAGCAGTACTTC	CASSLYLTYEQYF
TRBV18	TRBD2	TRBJ2-5	TGTGCCAGCTCATCAAGACTAGCGGGAGGGGAGACCCAGTACTTC	CASSSRLAGGETQYF
TRBV7-2	.	TRBJ1-6	TGTGCCAGCAGCCCCGGGGGGGCTCGGTCACCCCTCCACTTT	CASSPGGARSPLHF
TRBV6-6	TRBD2	TRBJ2-7	TGTGCCAGCAGCCGCACCGGGACTAGCTACGAGCAGTACTTC	CASSRTGTSYEQYF
TRBV5-3	.	TRBJ2-1	TGTGCCAGAAGCTTGCGGGGTCAGCAGTTCTTC	CARSLRGQQFF
TRBV6-5	.	TRBJ2-1	TGTGCCAGCAGTTACTCATCCCAGGAGCAGTTCTTC	CASSYSSQEQFF
TRBV19	.	TRBJ1-6	TGTGCCAGTAGTTCTTCGTCGTTTCGAACAGGGAGTCTCCACTTT	CASSSSSFRTGSLHF
TRBV30	.	TRBJ1-1	TGTGCCTGGAGTCCCGGGAACACTGAAGATTTCTTT	CAWSPGNTEDFF
TRBV18	TRBD1	TRBJ2-7	TGTGCCAGCTCACCAGACAGGGGCCCCTACGAGCAGTACTTC	CASSPDRGPYEQYF
TRBV6-5	TRBD2	TRBJ2-7	TGTGCCAGCAGTGGAGGACTAGCGAACGAGCAGTACTTC	CASSGGLANEQYF
TRBV30	TRBD2	TRBJ2-1	TGTGCCTGGAGTGTACGGCTAGCGGGATTGTCCTACAATGAGCAGTTCTTC	CAWSVRLAGLSYNEQFF
TRBV11-3	.	TRBJ2-7	TGTGCCAGCAGCTTAGATCTTAGAGGCGGCTACGAGCAGTACTTC	CASSLDLRGGYEQYF
TRBV29-1	TRBD1	TRBJ2-7	TGCAGCGTTGGAGGGACAGGGGAAGGGGACGAGCAGTACTTC	CSVGGTGEGDEQYF
TRBV19	.	TRBJ1-5	TGTGCCAGTAGTAATGGTTCTTACAGCTATAGCAATCAGCCCCAGCATTTT	CASSNGSYSYSNQPQHF
TRBV5-1	TRBD1	TRBJ2-7	TGCGCCACTCAGGACCCCGGGACAGGGTCCAACGAGCAGTACTTC	CATQDPGTGSNEQYF
TRBV6-1	.	TRBJ2-7	TGTGCCAGCAAAACTGGGGACTCTCAAGGAGAGCAGTACTTC	CASKTGDSQGEQYF
TRBV15	.	TRBJ2-7	TGTGCCACCAGCAGAGATTCGTTACAGGGTCCAGGGTACGAGCAGTACTTC	CATSRDSLQGPGYEQYF
TRBV11-2	.	TRBJ2-2	TGTGCCAGCAGCCCGAGTAGGGGCGCGAACACCGGGGAGCTGTTTTTT	CASSPSRGANTGELFF
TRBV5-1	TRBD2	TRBJ2-1	TGCGCCAGCAATACCGGGACTAGCGGACACAATGAGCAGTTCTTC	CASNTGTSGHNEQFF
TRBV7-2	TRBD1	TRBJ2-1	TGTGCCAGCAGACCGACGGGACAGGAGCAGTTCTTC	CASRPTGQEQFF
TRBV29-1	.	TRBJ2-1	TGCAGCGTTGAAATTGGGGGACACCGGTTCTTC	CSVEIGGHRFF
TRBV5-1	TRBD1	TRBJ1-2	TGCGCCAGCGGGACCGCGGGACAGGGGTTAGGCGGCTACACCTTC	CASGTAGQGLGGYTF
TRBV19	.	TRBJ1-1	TGTGCCAGTACGCGCGAGACACCTAACACTGAAGCTTTCTTT	CASTRETPNTEAFF
TRBV27	.	TRBJ2-7	TGTGCCAGCAGTTTCGCGGGTTCCGAGCAGTACTTC	CASSFAGSEQYF
TRBV5-4	TRBD1	TRBJ2-5	TGTGCCAGCAGCTTGGACAGGGGGCTGTGGGAGACCCAGTACTTC	CASSLDRGLWETQYF
TRBV7-3	.	TRBJ2-2	TGTGCCAGCGGCAACACCGGGGAGCTGTTTTTT	CASGNTGELFF
TRBV29-1	.	TRBJ2-2	TGCAGCGTTGAAGTACAGACCACCGGGGAGCTGTTTTTT	CSVEVQTTGELFF
TRBV11-1	TRBD1	TRBJ2-1	TGTGCCAGCAGCTTGCCGGGACAGGATAACAATGAGCAGTTCTTC	CASSLPGQDNNEQFF
TRBV29-1	TRBD2	TRBJ2-1	TGCAGCGTTGAGGGGGGTCCCCGGGACTACTACAATGAGCAGTTCTTC	CSVEGGPRDYYNEQFF
TRBV18	TRBD1	TRBJ1-5	TGTGCCAGCTCACCACCCGGGACAGGGTTCGGTCAGCCCCAGCATTTT	CASSPPGTGFGQPQHF
TRBV7-9	TRBD2	TRBJ2-7	TGTGCCAGCAGCTTAGAAACGGGAGGCTACGAGCAGTACTTC	CASSLETGGYEQYF
TRBV4-1	TRBD1	TRBJ2-5	TGCGCCAGCAGCCAACTTGGGACAGAGAAAGAGACCCAGTACTTC	CASSQLGTEKETQYF
TRBV4-2	.	TRBJ2-7	TGTGCCAGCAGCCAAGGGGCTACTGCCTACGAGCAGTACTTC	CASSQGATAYEQYF
TRBV10-3	.	TRBJ1-2	TGTGCCATCAGTGACAGAAACTATGGCTACACCTTC	CAISDRNYGYTF
TRBV10-3	.	TRBJ1-3	TGTGCCATCAGTGAGACAGGAAACACCATATATTTT	CAISETGNTIYF
TRBV6-5	.	TRBJ1-1	TGTGCCAGCAGTTACCAGGGGATGAACACTGAAGCTTTCTTT	CASSYQGMNTEAFF
TRBV4-3	TRBD1	TRBJ1-2	TGCGCCAGCAGCCAAGAGGGACAGCCTTATGGCTACACCTTC	CASSQEGQPYGYTF
TRBV13	TRBD2	TRBJ2-7	TGTGCCAGCAGCTTAGCCGGGACGGGAGGGGCCTACGAGCAGTACTTC	CASSLAGTGGAYEQYF
TRBV4-1	.	TRBJ1-2	TGCGCCAGCAGCCAAGACTCTTACTCGGGGGGATTCTTC	CASSQDSYSGGFF
TRBV7-2	TRBD2	TRBJ2-4	TGTGCCAGCAGCCCCTGGGATAGCGGGAGAGGAGGGGCCAAAAACATTCAGTACTTC	CASSPWDSGRGGAKNIQYF
TRBV19	.	TRBJ2-3	TGTGCCAGTAGTCCCTCCCTGGGGGCTACAGATACGCAGTATTTT	CASSPSLGATDTQYF
TRBV7-9	.	TRBJ2-7	TGTGCCAGCAGCCACCGGGACACAAACTCCTACGAGCAGTACTTC	CASSHRDTNSYEQYF
TRBV15	.	TRBJ1-5	TGTGCCACCAGCAGAGTGGGGATAAGGGGTCAGCCCCAGCATTTT	CATSRVGIRGQPQHF
TRBV4-1	TRBD2	TRBJ2-7	TGCGCCAGCAGCCAAGATCGAACTAGCGCCTACGAGCAGTACTTC	CASSQDRTSAYEQYF
TRBV6-5	.	TRBJ2-7	TGTGCCAGCAGCCTTCGACAGTCCTACGAGCAGTACTTC	CASSLRQSYEQYF